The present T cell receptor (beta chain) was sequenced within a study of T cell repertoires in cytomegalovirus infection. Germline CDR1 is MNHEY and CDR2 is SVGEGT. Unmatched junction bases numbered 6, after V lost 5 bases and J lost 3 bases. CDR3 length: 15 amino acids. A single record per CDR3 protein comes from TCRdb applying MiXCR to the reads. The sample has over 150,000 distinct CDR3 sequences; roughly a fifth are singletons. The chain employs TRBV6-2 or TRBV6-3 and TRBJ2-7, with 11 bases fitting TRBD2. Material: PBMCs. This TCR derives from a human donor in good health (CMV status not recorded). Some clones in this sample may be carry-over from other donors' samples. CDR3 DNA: TGTGCCAGCAGTCTTTGGGGACTAGCGGTCTACGAGCAGTACTTC. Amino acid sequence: CASSLWGLAVYEQYF.